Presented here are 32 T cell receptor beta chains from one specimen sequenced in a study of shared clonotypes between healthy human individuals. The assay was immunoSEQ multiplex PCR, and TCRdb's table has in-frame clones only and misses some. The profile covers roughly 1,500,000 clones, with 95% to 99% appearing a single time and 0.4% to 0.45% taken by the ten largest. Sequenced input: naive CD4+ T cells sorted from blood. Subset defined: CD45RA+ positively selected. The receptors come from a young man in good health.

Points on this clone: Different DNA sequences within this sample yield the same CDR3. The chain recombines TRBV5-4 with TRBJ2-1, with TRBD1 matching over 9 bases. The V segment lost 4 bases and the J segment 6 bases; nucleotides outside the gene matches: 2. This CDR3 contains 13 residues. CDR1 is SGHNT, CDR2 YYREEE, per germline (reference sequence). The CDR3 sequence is CASSLTGGNEQFF. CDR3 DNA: TGTGCCAGCAGCCTGACAGGGGGCAATGAGCAGTTCTTC.

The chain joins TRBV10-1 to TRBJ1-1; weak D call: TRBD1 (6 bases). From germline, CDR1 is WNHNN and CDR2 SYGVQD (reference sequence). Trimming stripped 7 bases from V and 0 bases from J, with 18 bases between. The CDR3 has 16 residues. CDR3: CASTRPNREVNTEAFF. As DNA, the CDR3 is TGCGCCAGCACGAGGCCTAACAGGGAAGTGAACACTGAAGCTTTCTTT.

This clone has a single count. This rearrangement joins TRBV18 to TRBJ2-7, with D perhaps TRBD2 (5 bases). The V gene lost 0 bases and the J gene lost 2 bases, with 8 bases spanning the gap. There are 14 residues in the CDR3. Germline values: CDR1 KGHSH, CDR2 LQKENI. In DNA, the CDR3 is TGTGCCAGCTCACCACCTGCGGGCCCCTACGAGCAGTACTTC. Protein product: CASSPPAGPYEQYF.

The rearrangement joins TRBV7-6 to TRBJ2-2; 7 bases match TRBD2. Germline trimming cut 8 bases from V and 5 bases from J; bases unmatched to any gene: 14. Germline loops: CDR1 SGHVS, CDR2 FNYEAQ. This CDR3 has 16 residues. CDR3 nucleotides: TGTGCCAGCCGCGCTACGGCCAGGGAGGGTACCGGGGAGCTGTTTTTT. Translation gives CASRATAREGTGELFF.

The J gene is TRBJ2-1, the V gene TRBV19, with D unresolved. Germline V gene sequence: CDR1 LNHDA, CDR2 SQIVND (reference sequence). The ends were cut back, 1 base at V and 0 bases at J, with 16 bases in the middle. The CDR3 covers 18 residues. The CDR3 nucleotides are TGTGCCAGTAGTATAGCGGGTGGAACTTTTAGCTCCTACAATGAGCAGTTCTTC. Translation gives CASSIAGGTFSSYNEQFF.

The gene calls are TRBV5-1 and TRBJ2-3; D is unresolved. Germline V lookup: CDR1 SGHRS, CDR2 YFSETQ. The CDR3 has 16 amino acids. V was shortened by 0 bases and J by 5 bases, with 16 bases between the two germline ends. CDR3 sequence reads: CASSLARPVIQDTQYF. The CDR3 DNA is TGCGCCAGCAGCTTGGCCCGACCGGTAATTCAAGATACGCAGTATTTT.

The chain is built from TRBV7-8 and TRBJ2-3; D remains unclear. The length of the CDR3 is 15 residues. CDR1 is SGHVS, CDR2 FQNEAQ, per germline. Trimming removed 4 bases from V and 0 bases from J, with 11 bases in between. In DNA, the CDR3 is TGTGCCAGCAGCTCAACTACCTATAGCACAGATACGCAGTATTTT. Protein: CASSSTTYSTDTQYF. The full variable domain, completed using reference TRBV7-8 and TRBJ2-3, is GAGVSQSPRYKVAKRGQDVALRCDPISGHVSLFWYQQALGQGPEFLTYFQNEAQLDKSGLPSDRFFAERPEGSVSTLKIQRTQQEDSAVYLCASSSTTYSTDTQYFGPGTRLTVL.

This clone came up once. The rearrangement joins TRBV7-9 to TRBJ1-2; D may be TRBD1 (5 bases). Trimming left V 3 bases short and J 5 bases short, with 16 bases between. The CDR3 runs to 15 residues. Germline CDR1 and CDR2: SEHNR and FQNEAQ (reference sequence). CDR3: CASSFTNTGEYGYTF. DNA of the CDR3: TGTGCCAGCAGCTTCACAAATACAGGCGAATATGGCTACACCTTC.

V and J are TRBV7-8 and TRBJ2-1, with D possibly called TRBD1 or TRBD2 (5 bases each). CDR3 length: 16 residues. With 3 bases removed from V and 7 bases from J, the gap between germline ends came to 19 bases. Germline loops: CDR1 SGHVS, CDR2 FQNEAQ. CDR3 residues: CASSFSGTTKANEQFF. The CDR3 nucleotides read TGTGCCAGCAGCTTCTCCGGGACCACAAAGGCGAATGAGCAGTTCTTC.

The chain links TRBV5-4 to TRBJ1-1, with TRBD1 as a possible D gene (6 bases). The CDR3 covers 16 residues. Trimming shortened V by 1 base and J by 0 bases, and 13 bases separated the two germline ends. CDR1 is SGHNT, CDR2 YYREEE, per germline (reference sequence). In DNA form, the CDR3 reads TGTGCCAGCAGCTTGCCCAGGGGAAGCATGAACACTGAAGCTTTCTTT. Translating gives CASSLPRGSMNTEAFF.

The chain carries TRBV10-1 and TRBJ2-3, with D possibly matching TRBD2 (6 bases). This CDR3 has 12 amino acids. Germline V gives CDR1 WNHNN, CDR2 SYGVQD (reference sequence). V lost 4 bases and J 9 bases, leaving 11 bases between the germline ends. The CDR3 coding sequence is TGCGCCAGCAGTGCCGGGGGAGGAACGCAGTATTTT. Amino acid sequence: CASSAGGGTQYF.

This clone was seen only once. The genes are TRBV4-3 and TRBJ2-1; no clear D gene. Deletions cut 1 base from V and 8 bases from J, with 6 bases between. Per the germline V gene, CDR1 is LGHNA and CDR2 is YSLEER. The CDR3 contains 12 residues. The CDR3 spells CASSQAGHEQFF. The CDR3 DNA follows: TGCGCCAGCAGCCAAGCCGGTCATGAGCAGTTCTTC.

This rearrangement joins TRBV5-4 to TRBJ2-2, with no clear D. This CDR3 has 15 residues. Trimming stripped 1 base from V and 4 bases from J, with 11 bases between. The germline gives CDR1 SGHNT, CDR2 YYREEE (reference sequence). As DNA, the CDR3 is TGTGCCAGCAGCTTGAAAGCAGGCGGCACCGGGGAGCTGTTTTTT. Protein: CASSLKAGGTGELFF.

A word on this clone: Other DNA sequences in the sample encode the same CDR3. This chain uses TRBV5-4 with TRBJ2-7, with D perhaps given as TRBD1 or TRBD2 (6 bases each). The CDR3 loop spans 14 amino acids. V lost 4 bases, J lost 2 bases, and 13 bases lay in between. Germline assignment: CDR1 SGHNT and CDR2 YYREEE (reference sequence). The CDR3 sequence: CASSLGGTAYEQYF. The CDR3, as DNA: TGTGCCAGCAGCCTAGGGGGGACCGCCTACGAGCAGTACTTC.

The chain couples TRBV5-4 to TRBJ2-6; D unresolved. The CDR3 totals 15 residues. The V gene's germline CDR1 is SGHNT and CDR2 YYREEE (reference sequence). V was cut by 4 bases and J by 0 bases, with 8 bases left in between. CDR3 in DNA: TGTGCCAGCAGCGACGGTAGCTCTGGGGCCAACGTCCTGACTTTC. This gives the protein CASSDGSSGANVLTF.

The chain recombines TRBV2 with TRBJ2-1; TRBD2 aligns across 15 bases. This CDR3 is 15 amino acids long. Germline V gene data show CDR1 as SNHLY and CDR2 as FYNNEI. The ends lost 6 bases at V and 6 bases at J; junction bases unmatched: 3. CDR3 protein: CASRRTSGRGNEQFF. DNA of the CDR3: TGTGCCAGCAGGAGGACTAGCGGGAGGGGCAATGAGCAGTTCTTC.

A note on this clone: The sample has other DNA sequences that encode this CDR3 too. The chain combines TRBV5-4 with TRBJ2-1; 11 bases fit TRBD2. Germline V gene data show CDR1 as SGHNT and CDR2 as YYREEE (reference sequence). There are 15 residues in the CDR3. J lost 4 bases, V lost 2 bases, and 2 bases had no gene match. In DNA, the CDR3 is TGTGCCAGCAGCTTAACTAGCGGGAGTTACAATGAGCAGTTCTTC. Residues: CASSLTSGSYNEQFF.

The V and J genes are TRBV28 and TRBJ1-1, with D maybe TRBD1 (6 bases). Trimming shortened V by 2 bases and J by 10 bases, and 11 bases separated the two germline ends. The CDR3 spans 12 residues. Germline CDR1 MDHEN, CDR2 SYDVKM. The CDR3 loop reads CASSLADRTAFF. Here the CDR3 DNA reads TGTGCCAGCAGTTTAGCGGACAGAACAGCTTTCTTT.

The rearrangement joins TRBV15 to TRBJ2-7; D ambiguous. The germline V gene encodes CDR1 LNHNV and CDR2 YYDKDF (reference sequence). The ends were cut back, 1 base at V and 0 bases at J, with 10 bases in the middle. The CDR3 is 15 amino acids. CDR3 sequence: CATSRGSAISYEQYF. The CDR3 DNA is TGTGCCACCAGCAGAGGCAGCGCCATCTCCTACGAGCAGTACTTC.

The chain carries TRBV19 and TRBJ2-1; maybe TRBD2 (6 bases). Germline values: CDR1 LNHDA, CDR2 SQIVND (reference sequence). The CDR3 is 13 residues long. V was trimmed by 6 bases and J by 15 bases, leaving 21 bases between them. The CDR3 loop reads CASRFLGTSRPFF. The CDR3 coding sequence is TGTGCCAGTAGATTCCTTGGGACTTCGAGGCCGTTCTTC.

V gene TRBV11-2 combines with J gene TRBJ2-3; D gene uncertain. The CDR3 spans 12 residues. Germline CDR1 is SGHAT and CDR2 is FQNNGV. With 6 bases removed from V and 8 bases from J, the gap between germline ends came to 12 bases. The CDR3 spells CASRPGSGTQYF. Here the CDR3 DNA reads TGTGCCAGCAGGCCGGGCTCGGGTACGCAGTATTTT.

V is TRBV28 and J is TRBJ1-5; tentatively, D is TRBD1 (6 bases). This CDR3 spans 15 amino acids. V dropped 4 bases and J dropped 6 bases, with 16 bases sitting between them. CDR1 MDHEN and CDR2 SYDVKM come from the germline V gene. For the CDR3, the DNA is TGTGCCAGCAGTTCGGGGGCGCCAAGATCTCAGCCCCAGCATTTT. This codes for CASSSGAPRSQPQHF.

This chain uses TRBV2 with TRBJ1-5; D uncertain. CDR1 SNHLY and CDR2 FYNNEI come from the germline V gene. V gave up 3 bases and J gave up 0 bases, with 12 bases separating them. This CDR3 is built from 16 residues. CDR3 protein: CASSDGRLDSNQPQHF. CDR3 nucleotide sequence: TGTGCCAGCAGTGATGGCCGGCTGGATAGCAATCAGCCCCAGCATTTT. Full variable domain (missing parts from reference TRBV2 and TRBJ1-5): EPEVTQTPSHQVTQMGQEVILRCVPISNHLYFYWYRQILGQKVEFLVSFYNNEISEKSEIFDDQFSVERPDGSNFTLKIRSTKLEDSAMYFCASSDGRLDSNQPQHFGDGTRLSIL.

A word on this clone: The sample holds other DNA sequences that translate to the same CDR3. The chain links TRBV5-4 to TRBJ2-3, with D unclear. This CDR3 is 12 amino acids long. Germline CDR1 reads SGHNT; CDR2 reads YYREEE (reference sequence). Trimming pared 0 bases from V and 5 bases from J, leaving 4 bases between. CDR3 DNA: TGTGCCAGCAGCTTGGGAGGAGATACGCAGTATTTT. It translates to CASSLGGDTQYF.

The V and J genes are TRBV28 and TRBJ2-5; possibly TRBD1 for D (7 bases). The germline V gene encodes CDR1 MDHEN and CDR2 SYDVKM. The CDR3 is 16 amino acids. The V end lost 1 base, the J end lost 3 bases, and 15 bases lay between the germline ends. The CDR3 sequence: CASSLLAGGLEETQYF. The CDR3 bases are TGTGCCAGCAGTTTATTAGCAGGGGGGCTAGAAGAGACCCAGTACTTC.

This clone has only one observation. The CDR3 spells CASSLVVRSYNEQFF. DNA of the CDR3: TGTGCCAGCAGCTTAGTTGTTAGGTCCTACAATGAGCAGTTCTTC. The chain employs TRBV7-2 and TRBJ2-1; no firm D call. Germline-derived CDR1 and CDR2 are SGHTA and FQGNSA. CDR3 size: 15 residues. V was shortened by 1 base and J by 1 base, with 8 bases between the two germline ends. Variable domain in full (rest from reference TRBV7-2 and TRBJ2-1): GAGVSQSPSNKVTEKGKDVELRCDPISGHTALYWYRQSLGQGLEFLIYFQGNSAPDKSGLPSDRFSAERTGGSVSTLTIQRTQQEDSAVYLCASSLVVRSYNEQFFGPGTRLTVL.

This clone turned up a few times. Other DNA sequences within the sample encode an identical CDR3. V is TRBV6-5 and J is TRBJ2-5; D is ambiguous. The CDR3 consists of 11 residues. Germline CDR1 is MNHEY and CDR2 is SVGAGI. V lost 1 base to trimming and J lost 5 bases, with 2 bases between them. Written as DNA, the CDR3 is TGTGCCAGCAGTTACTTGGAGACCCAGTACTTC. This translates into CASSYLETQYF.

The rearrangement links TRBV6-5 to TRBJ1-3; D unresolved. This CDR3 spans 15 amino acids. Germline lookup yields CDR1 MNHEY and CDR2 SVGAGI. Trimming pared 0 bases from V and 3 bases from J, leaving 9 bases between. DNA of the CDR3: TGTGCCAGCAGTTACTCGCCAGGTCATGGAAACACCATATATTTT. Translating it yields CASSYSPGHGNTIYF.

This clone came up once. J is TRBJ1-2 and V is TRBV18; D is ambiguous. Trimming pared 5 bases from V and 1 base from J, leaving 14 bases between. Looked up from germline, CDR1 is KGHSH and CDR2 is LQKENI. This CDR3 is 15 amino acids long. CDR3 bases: TGTGCCAGCTCAACAAGGCCGGGAGATAACTATGGCTACACCTTC. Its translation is CASSTRPGDNYGYTF.

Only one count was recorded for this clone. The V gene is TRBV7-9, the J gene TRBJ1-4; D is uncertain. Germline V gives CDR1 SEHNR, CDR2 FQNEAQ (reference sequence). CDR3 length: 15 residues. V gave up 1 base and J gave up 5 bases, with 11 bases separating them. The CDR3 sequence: CASSLGTTPNEKLFF. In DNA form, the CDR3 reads TGTGCCAGCAGCTTAGGGACGACACCGAATGAAAAACTGTTTTTT.

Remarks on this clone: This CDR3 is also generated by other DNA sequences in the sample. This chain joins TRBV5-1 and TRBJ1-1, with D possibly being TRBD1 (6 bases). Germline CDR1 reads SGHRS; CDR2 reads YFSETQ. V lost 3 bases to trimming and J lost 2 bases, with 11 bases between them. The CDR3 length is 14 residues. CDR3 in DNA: TGCGCCAGCAGCTCGCTACAGGGAAACACTGAAGCTTTCTTT. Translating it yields CASSSLQGNTEAFF. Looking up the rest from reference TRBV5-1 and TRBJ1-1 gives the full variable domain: KAGVTQTPRYLIKTRGQQVTLSCSPISGHRSVSWYQQTPGQGLQFLFEYFSETQRNKGNFPGRFSGRQFSNSRSEMNVSTLELGDSALYLCASSSLQGNTEAFFGQGTRLTVV.

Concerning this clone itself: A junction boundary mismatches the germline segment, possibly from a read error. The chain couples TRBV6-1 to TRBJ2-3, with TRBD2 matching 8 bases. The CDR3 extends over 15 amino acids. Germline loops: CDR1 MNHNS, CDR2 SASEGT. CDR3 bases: TGTGCCAGCAGTGCTTTAACGCGGGGGGAAAGGAGCAGTATTTTT. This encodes CASSALTRGERSSIF.